This T cell receptor (beta chain) is from a study of technical replicates of blood from a handful of donors. V shed 7 bases, J shed 2 bases, and the junction held 6 bases outside the gene matches. Per germline, CDR1 MNHNS and CDR2 SASEGT. This CDR3 spans 14 amino acids. Only in-frame clones appear in the TCRdb table, and some are missing; sequencing was by immunoSEQ multiplex PCR. This repertoire shows about 98,000 clones, 90% to 97% found once; its top ten account for roughly 0.23%. The clonotype was recovered from a human donor in good health. The specimen was T cells isolated from PBMCs. This chain connects TRBV6-1 to TRBJ2-3; 7 bases agree with TRBD1. The DNA for the CDR3 is TGTGCCAGCACCCCGGGACAGCACACAGATACGCAGTATTTT. Amino acids: CASTPGQHTDTQYF.